The clone carrying this T cell receptor (beta chain) has a handful of counts. What it binds is not known. The data stem from a study of T cells in tumors after PD-1 blockade. At the level of the study: No patient had prior checkpoint blockade, systemic immunosuppression, or radiotherapy within 4 weeks. Either cemiplimab 350 mg every 2 weeks or pembrolizumab 200 mg every 3 weeks was given. Blood samples averaged around 100,000 templates (range roughly 24,000-280,000) and under 40,000 unique clonotypes.

TCRdb's copy holds only in-frame clones and misses some; the assay was immunoSEQ multiplex PCR. The sample includes approximately 50,000 clones, approximately 80% of them seen just once. Study results and caveats: Roughly 42% of tumor TCR clonotypes were also found in blood.

The sequence came from a human donor with advanced basal cell or squamous cell carcinoma (not recorded which). This material consisted of PBMCs, taken before anti-PD-1 therapy.

CDR3 residues: CASSLWGGLAGGPNTGELFF. The CDR3 region has the DNA TGTGCCAGCAGTTTATGGGGCGGACTAGCGGGAGGGCCGAACACCGGGGAGCTGTTTTTT. The gene calls are TRBV28 and TRBJ2-2, with 15 nucleotides matching TRBD2. Unmatched junction bases numbered 5, after V lost 0 bases and J lost 0 bases. There are 20 residues in the CDR3. The germline V gene encodes CDR1 MDHEN and CDR2 SYDVKM.